One and the same sample provided the 26 T cell receptor beta chains below, sequenced in a study of tumor and adjacent non-tumor tissue in lung cancer. Three rounds of nested PCR, following a modified ARM-PCR protocol, produced the TCRbeta library. TCRdb independently ran MiXCR on the multiplex PCR reads; one entry per CDR3 protein. The sample lists about 110,000 distinct CDR3 sequences; roughly three fifths were seen once. This sample's RNA came from whole unsorted tissue. More than 3 cm separated this lung sample from the edge of the tumor. Sequencing was performed on distant non-tumor lung tissue. The receptors stem from a man in his 60s with non-small cell lung cancer.

This clonotype has ten or more counts. This chain uses TRBV5-4 with TRBJ2-2; perhaps TRBD2 as D (5 bases). Germline V gives CDR1 SGHNT, CDR2 YYREEE (reference sequence). This CDR3 contains 15 residues. Trimming removed 5 bases at V and 4 bases at J, with 15 bases between. The CDR3 bases are TGTGCCAGCAGGGACCCAACTAGAGGCACCGGGGAGCTGTTTTTT. This sequence encodes CASRDPTRGTGELFF.

About this clonotype itself: Mismatch with germline at one junction end may stem from a read error. The genes are TRBV6-5 and TRBJ2-7; 9 bases are a match to TRBD1. Germline lookup yields CDR1 MNHEY and CDR2 SVGAGI. This CDR3 spans 15 amino acids. This CDR3 reads CVSSPPGQGFGEQYF. The CDR3 DNA sequence: TGTGTCAGCAGTCCCCCGGGACAGGGATTTGGCGAGCAGTACTTC.

Regarding this clonotype: A much more abundant neighbour one base away suggests this may be a read error. This chain joins TRBV5-6 and TRBJ1-2; TRBD1 agrees at 8 bases. Germline loops: CDR1 SGHDT, CDR2 YYEEEE. The CDR3 spans 15 residues. As DNA, the CDR3 is TGTACCAGCAGCCCCGATATACAGGGGGTCTATGGCTACACCTTC. Its translation: CTSSPDIQGVYGYTF.

CDR3 nucleotide sequence: TGTGCCAGCAGCCGAGAAAACACCGTGACAGGGGGCAATCAGCCCCAGCATTTT. It translates to CASSRENTVTGGNQPQHF. This chain links TRBV4-2 with TRBJ1-5, with TRBD1 identical over 8 bases. Germline CDR1 and CDR2: LGHNA and YNFKEQ. V gave up 4 bases and J gave up 2 bases; unmatched junction bases: 13. The CDR3 extends over 18 amino acids.

On this clonotype: A read error is possible here, since a much larger clone lies one base away. The rearrangement joins TRBV6-2 or TRBV6-3 to TRBJ2-1; D unresolved. V shed 11 bases and J shed 6 bases, with 11 bases lying between them. The length of the CDR3 is 11 residues. CDR1 and CDR2 from the germline V gene are MNHEY and SVGEGT. In DNA form, the CDR3 reads TGTGCCTGTGGGTTCGGCAATGAGCAGTTCTTC. Amino acids: CACGFGNEQFF.

This clonotype was picked up many times. This chain links TRBV10-2 with TRBJ1-6; 7 bases agree with TRBD1. Germline V lookup: CDR1 WSHSY, CDR2 SAAADI. This CDR3 comprises 15 residues. J gave up 5 bases and V 7 bases, and 8 bases lay outside the gene matches. CDR3 coding DNA: TGCGCCAGCAAGGAGGGACAGCTGAATAATTCACCCCTCCACTTT. This codes for CASKEGQLNNSPLHF.

The chain combines TRBV7-9 with TRBJ1-2; TRBD1 matches 10 bases. This CDR3 spans 15 amino acids. J was trimmed by 3 bases and V by 4 bases; bases with no gene match: 5. The germline gives CDR1 SEHNR, CDR2 FQNEAQ (reference sequence). The CDR3 region is CASSSGTGAHYGYTF. Written as DNA, the CDR3 is TGTGCCAGCAGCTCCGGGACAGGGGCCCACTATGGCTACACCTTC.

As regards this clonotype: The germline gene is not matched at one end of the junction; a read error may be the cause. DNA for the CDR3: TGTGCCAGCAGAACCCTACTAGCGGGAGGGCGCAATGAGCAATCCTTC. Translated, it gives CASRTLLAGGRNEQSF. This chain links TRBV6-5 with TRBJ2-1, with 13 positions matching TRBD2. Germline V lookup: CDR1 MNHEY, CDR2 SVGAGI. The CDR3 spans 16 residues.

Worth noting for this clonotype: A much more abundant neighbour one base away suggests this may be a read error. The CDR3 loop reads CASSLHDGLYGYTF. CDR3 sequence (DNA): TGTGCCAGCAGCTTACATGACGGCCTCTATGGCTACACCTTC. The chain links TRBV7-2 to TRBJ1-2; D is unresolved. Per the germline V gene, CDR1 is SGHTA and CDR2 is FQGNSA. Deletions cut 2 bases from V and 4 bases from J, with 11 bases between. The CDR3 covers 14 residues.

This clonotype was seen just once. One end of the junction fails to match germline, which may point to a read error. V usage is TRBV20-1 and J usage is TRBJ2-7, with 9 bases identical to TRBD2. The CDR3 loop spans 17 amino acids. Looked up from germline, CDR1 is DFQATT and CDR2 is SNEGSKA (reference sequence). The CDR3 nucleotides are TGCAGTACTAGAGACCCCGGTTCCAGCGGGAGGCCCTACGAGCAGTACTTC. Translating it yields CSTRDPGSSGRPYEQYF.

Turning to this clonotype: The junction departs from germline at one end; a sequencing error may be responsible. The chain combines TRBV5-4 with TRBJ2-1, with a weak D call TRBD1 (5 bases). The CDR3 spans 15 residues. From germline, CDR1 is SGHNT and CDR2 YYREEE (reference sequence). This chain's CDR3 is CVSSPDRASYNEQFF. DNA of the CDR3: TGTGTCAGCAGCCCTGACAGAGCCTCTTACAATGAGCAGTTCTTC.

Note on this clonotype: Being one base from a much bigger clone, this may be a read error. This chain uses TRBV11-2 with TRBJ2-6; TRBD1 might be the D (6 bases). CDR3 length: 15 amino acids. Germline V gives CDR1 SGHAT, CDR2 FQNNGV. CDR3 loop: CASSSQGSGANILTF. CDR3 DNA sequence: TGTGCCAGCAGCTCACAGGGCTCTGGGGCCAACATCCTGACTTTC.

Remarks on this clonotype: It is likely a read error, because the conserved phenylalanine at the end of the CDR3 is missing. This chain joins TRBV5-6 and TRBJ1-1; 7 bases fit TRBD1. The CDR3 spans 14 residues. CDR1 and CDR2 (germline): SGHDT, YYEEEE. Trimming removed 4 bases from V and 1 base from J; junction bases left unmatched: 4. The DNA of the CDR3 is TGTGCCAGCAGCCTCGGACAGGAGAACACTGAAGCTTTCCCT. Residues: CASSLGQENTEAFP.

To note about this clonotype: The junction and the germline gene differ at one end; a read error may be behind it. This sequence joins TRBV4-2 and TRBJ2-2; D gene uncertain. Germline V lookup: CDR1 LGHNA, CDR2 YNFKEQ. The CDR3 runs 16 residues. The CDR3 sequence is CASSQGLPTNTRELFF. Written as DNA, the CDR3 is TGTGCCAGCAGCCAAGGACTGCCAACGAACACCCGGGAGCTGTTTTTT.

For this clonotype: Mismatch with germline at one junction end may stem from a read error. V and J are TRBV30 and TRBJ2-1; 8 bases map to TRBD1. Germline-derived CDR1 and CDR2 are GTSNPN and SVGIG (reference sequence). The CDR3 totals 20 residues. The CDR3 DNA follows: TGTGCCATGGGGGGACAGGACCAACCCAGCGCGCGTAGCTCCTACAATGAGCAGTTTTTC. Its protein product is CAMGGQDQPSARSSYNEQFF.

This clonotype has a handful of counts. Possible read error: a much larger clone is one base away. The chain links TRBV11-2 to TRBJ1-3; D is ambiguous. The V gene's germline CDR1 is SGHAT and CDR2 FQNNGV. The CDR3 length is 14 residues. For the CDR3, the DNA is TGTGCCAGCGGCTTTCGGATCTCTGGAAACACCATATATTTT. It codes for CASGFRISGNTIYF.

There are many counts of this clonotype. V and J are TRBV7-9 and TRBJ2-1; unclear D gene. The CDR3 contains 13 residues. Trimming pared 1 base from V and 7 bases from J, leaving 8 bases between. The germline V gene has CDR1 SEHNR and CDR2 FQNEAQ (reference sequence). The DNA of the CDR3 is TGTGCCAGCAGCTTAGGAGACCGGAATGAGCAGTTCTTC. Its protein is CASSLGDRNEQFF.

This clonotype was seen repeatedly, ten times or more. This may come from a read error, since a much larger clone is one base off. J is TRBJ2-1 and V is TRBV4-3; D is uncertain. The V end was cut by 1 base, the J end by 4 bases, with 8 bases between. The CDR3 is made up of 14 amino acids. CDR1 and CDR2 (germline): LGHNA, YSLEER. CDR3 DNA sequence: TGCGCCAGCAGCCAAGCTCTGGGATACAATGAGCAGTTCTTC. This gives the protein CASSQALGYNEQFF.

This clonotype has just a few counts. Given a much more abundant clone one base away, this may be a read error. J is TRBJ2-3 and V is TRBV5-5; D might be TRBD2 (5 bases). Germline CDR1 SGHKS, CDR2 YYEKEE (reference sequence). This CDR3 region has 12 residues. CDR3 in DNA: TGTGCCCGCAGACGGGACACAGATACGCAGTATTTT. Translating it yields CARRRDTDTQYF.

Notes on this clonotype: A much larger clone lies one base from this, so it may be a read error. V usage is TRBV11-2 and J usage is TRBJ2-6, with no clear D. This CDR3 contains 15 residues. Looked up from germline, CDR1 is SGHAT and CDR2 is FQNNGV. Trimming removed 4 bases from V and 0 bases from J, with 7 bases in between. DNA for the CDR3: TGTGCCAGCAGCTCACATGGCTCTGGGGCCAACGTCCTGACTTTC. Amino acid sequence: CASSSHGSGANVLTF.

This clonotype was observed many times. The rearrangement uses TRBV6-5 and TRBJ1-3; D ambiguous. Per the germline V gene, CDR1 is MNHEY and CDR2 is SVGAGI. V lost 6 bases and J 0 bases, leaving 12 bases between the germline ends. This CDR3 is 15 amino acids long. CDR3 coding DNA: TGTGCCAGCAGGGAACAGAAAAACTCTGGAAACACCATATATTTT. Its translation is CASREQKNSGNTIYF.

This clonotype was counted at least ten times. J is TRBJ2-2 and V is TRBV4-3; 7 nucleotides align to TRBD2. The junction had 5 bases not matched to a gene; V was cut back by 0 bases and J by 4 bases. Per the germline V gene, CDR1 is LGHNA and CDR2 is YSLEER. This CDR3 contains 16 residues. The CDR3 region is CASSQDRASGTGELFF. In DNA form, the CDR3 reads TGCGCCAGCAGCCAAGATCGGGCTAGCGGCACCGGGGAGCTGTTTTTT.

Note on this clonotype: Germline and junction disagree at one end, which may indicate a read error. The rearrangement links TRBV4-1 to TRBJ1-2; D unclear. CDR1 MGHRA and CDR2 YSYEKL come from the germline V gene. The CDR3 covers 14 residues. The CDR3 region has the DNA TGCGCCAGCAGCAGAGCGTCCACCGACTATGACTACACCTTC. Its protein product is CASSRASTDYDYTF.

The table lists this clonotype with many counts. The CDR3 here is CASSPKLTGTSSYNEQFF. Written as DNA, the CDR3 is TGCGCCAGCAGCCCGAAACTGACCGGGACGAGCTCCTACAATGAGCAGTTCTTC. The chain couples TRBV4-3 to TRBJ2-1, with D perhaps TRBD1 or TRBD2 (5 bases each). Trimming cost V 4 bases and J 0 bases, with 19 bases left between them. CDR3 size: 18 residues. Looked up from germline, CDR1 is LGHNA and CDR2 is YSLEER.

As concerns this clonotype: A read error may be the cause here, since a much bigger clone is one base away. The chain couples TRBV20-1 to TRBJ2-5; D is perhaps TRBD2 (6 bases). The CDR3 has 13 amino acids. Per the germline V gene, CDR1 is DFQATT and CDR2 is SNEGSKA (reference sequence). The CDR3 nucleotides are TGCAGTGCTAGACTATCCGGGAGTGAGATCCAGTACTTC. Translation gives CSARLSGSEIQYF.

On this clonotype: Since the CDR3 does not end with the conserved phenylalanine or tryptophan, this likely comes from a read error. The DNA is omitted, as the CDR3 cannot be located on it reliably, and the CDR3 follows TCRdb's listing. The V gene is TRBV5-1, the J gene TRBJ2-5; the D call TRBD2 from the table was never checked on the DNA. The CDR3 region is 15 residues in length, termini included. The germline V gene has CDR1 SGHRS and CDR2 YFSETQ. The CDR3 region is CASNPSAAGQETQYY.